The 13 T cell receptor beta chains below were found in one sample sequenced in a study of blood T cell repertoires in COVID-19. The repertoire was sequenced with immunoSEQ multiplex PCR; TCRdb's copy has only in-frame clones and lacks some. This table holds around 250,000 clones, over 75% found once. The sequenced material came from PBMCs or T cells enriched from blood (not recorded which). The receptors were gathered from a woman aged 45-65 years who had recovered from COVID-19.

The chain has TRBV5-1 and TRBJ2-7, with 8 bases fitting TRBD2. This CDR3 comprises 13 residues. Germline trimming cut 2 bases from V and 5 bases from J; bases unmatched to any gene: 3. Germline values: CDR1 SGHRS, CDR2 YFSETQ. The CDR3 DNA sequence: TGCGCCAGCAGCTTAGGTAGCGGGGACGAGCAGTACTTC. It codes for CASSLGSGDEQYF.

The chain links TRBV28 to TRBJ2-1; perhaps TRBD2 as D (7 bases). The CDR3 sequence is 14 residues long. Trimming pared 8 bases from V and 6 bases from J, leaving 17 bases between. Germline CDR1 reads MDHEN; CDR2 reads SYDVKM. The CDR3 protein is CASSRGGAVNEQFF. CDR3 coding DNA: TGTGCCAGCTCTAGGGGGGGGGCGGTCAATGAGCAGTTCTTC.

This clone has more than one count but fewer than ten. The chain recombines TRBV27 with TRBJ1-5; TRBD1 agrees at 10 bases. CDR3 length: 16 amino acids. Germline V gene lookup returns CDR1 MNHEY and CDR2 SMNVEV (reference sequence). With 3 bases clipped from V and 6 bases from J, the junction kept 8 bases outside the gene matches. CDR3 coding DNA: TGTGCCAGCAGTTTTTTTAGGGGACAGGGGAGTCAGCCCCAGCATTTT. This gives the protein CASSFFRGQGSQPQHF.

The chain joins TRBV11-3 to TRBJ2-3; D is unresolved. The germline CDR1 and CDR2 sequences are SGHNT and YENEEA. The V gene lost 4 bases and the J gene lost 1 base, with 9 bases spanning the gap. This CDR3 has 14 amino acids. CDR3 bases: TGTGCCAGCAGCTCCAAACGGGGCACAGATACGCAGTATTTT. Encoded protein: CASSSKRGTDTQYF.

V gene TRBV19 combines with J gene TRBJ1-4, with D unclear. The V end was cut by 3 bases, the J end by 5 bases, with 10 bases between. The length of the CDR3 is 14 residues. CDR1 and CDR2 (germline): LNHDA, SQIVND (reference sequence). This chain's CDR3 is CASSMLQANEKLFF. The DNA of the CDR3 is TGTGCCAGTAGTATGTTACAAGCGAATGAAAAACTGTTTTTT.

This rearrangement joins TRBV27 to TRBJ2-6; a possible D gene is TRBD2 (5 bases). CDR3 size: 17 residues. Germline-derived CDR1 and CDR2 are MNHEY and SMNVEV (reference sequence). The germline V and J ends were trimmed by 5 bases and 1 base, with 15 bases remaining between them. The CDR3 loop is CASSATRDRSGANVLTF. The CDR3 nucleotides are TGTGCCAGCAGTGCCACGAGGGATAGGTCTGGGGCCAACGTCCTGACTTTC.

The genes are TRBV10-1 and TRBJ2-5; 7 bases line up with TRBD1. V was pared by 3 bases and J by 3 bases, with 4 bases of the junction left unmatched. Germline V gene sequence: CDR1 WNHNN, CDR2 SYGVQD (reference sequence). The CDR3 totals 14 residues. The CDR3 loop is CASSDTGTEETQYF. The CDR3, as DNA: TGCGCCAGCAGTGACACCGGGACAGAAGAGACCCAGTACTTC.

The chain is built from TRBV18 and TRBJ2-2; D gene uncertain. This CDR3 spans 12 amino acids. CDR1 and CDR2 from the germline V gene are KGHSH and LQKENI. Trimming took off 5 bases at V and 5 bases at J, with 6 bases between the two ends. The CDR3, as DNA: TGTGCCAGCTCAGCAGATACCGGGGAGCTGTTTTTT. It translates to CASSADTGELFF. Drawing the rest from reference TRBV18 and TRBJ2-2, the complete variable domain is NAGVMQNPRHLVRRRGQEARLRCSPMKGHSHVYWYRQLPEEGLKFMVYLQKENIIDESGMPKERFSAEFPKEGPSILRIQQVVRGDSAAYFCASSADTGELFFGEGSRLTVL.

V usage is TRBV24-1 and J usage is TRBJ1-2; D is unresolved. CDR3 size: 13 residues. V gave up 5 bases and J gave up 1 base, with 7 bases separating them. Germline CDR1 KGHDR, CDR2 SFDVKD. The CDR3 reads CATSVASNYGYTF. CDR3 sequence (DNA): TGTGCCACCAGTGTGGCCAGTAACTATGGCTACACCTTC.

This clone was observed a single time. The J gene is TRBJ2-7, the V gene TRBV27; maybe TRBD1 (6 bases). The V and J ends lost 6 bases and 2 bases respectively, with 14 bases between them. CDR1 and CDR2 (germline): MNHEY, SMNVEV (reference sequence). The CDR3 is made up of 14 amino acids. The CDR3 DNA reads TGTGCCAGCAGCCCCCGGAAGGGGGCCTACGAGCAGTACTTC. Translated, it gives CASSPRKGAYEQYF.

V gene TRBV21-1 combines with J gene TRBJ2-1; the D call in the table, TRBD1, was not verified against the DNA. TRBV21-1 is noted as a pseudogene. This CDR3 region has 17 residues. The chain's CDR3 is CASSKVWGGTGKNEQFF. As DNA, the CDR3 is TGTGCCAGCAGCAAAGTTTGGGGGGGGACAGGTAAAAATGAGCAGTTCTTC.

This chain joins TRBV14 and TRBJ1-5; TRBD1 matches 8 bases. The junction had 4 bases not matched to a gene; V was cut back by 1 base and J by 5 bases. Looked up from germline, CDR1 is SGHDN and CDR2 is FVKESK. The CDR3 spans 15 residues. The CDR3 protein is CASSQAGQGYQPQHF. CDR3 sequence (DNA): TGTGCCAGCAGCCAAGCAGGACAGGGTTATCAGCCCCAGCATTTT.

The chain links TRBV4-1 to TRBJ2-4; D is perhaps TRBD2 (5 bases). V shed 3 bases and J shed 0 bases, with 6 bases lying between them. From germline, CDR1 is MGHRA and CDR2 YSYEKL. The CDR3 is made up of 14 amino acids. The CDR3 bases are TGCGCCAGCAGCCAGGGAGTAGCCAAAAACATTCAGTACTTC. This codes for CASSQGVAKNIQYF.